This passage covers 9 T cell receptor beta chains from one sample sequenced in a study of cytomegalovirus exposure and HLA in healthy donors. The assay was immunoSEQ multiplex PCR, and TCRdb's table has in-frame clones only and misses some. Of approximately 300,000 clones in the sample, around 87% were seen once. Sequenced input: PBMCs. The source is a woman in her thirties in good health and CMV-seropositive.

The V gene is TRBV19, the J gene TRBJ2-5, with D possibly matching TRBD1 (6 bases). The CDR3 sequence is 13 residues long. Trimming pared 9 bases from V and 2 bases from J, leaving 13 bases between. Germline-derived CDR1 and CDR2 are LNHDA and SQIVND (reference sequence). CDR3 region: CASADRRQETQYF. DNA of the CDR3: TGTGCCAGCGCCGACAGGCGGCAAGAGACCCAGTACTTC.

The CDR3 region has the DNA TGTGCCACCAGCTATACGAACGACGAGCAGTACTTC. It is translated as CATSYTNDEQYF. The J gene is TRBJ2-7, the V gene TRBV15; D gene uncertain. Looked up from germline, CDR1 is LNHNV and CDR2 is YYDKDF (reference sequence). V was clipped by 5 bases and J by 5 bases, with 10 bases between them. The CDR3 has 12 residues.

The chain is built from TRBV7-2 and TRBJ1-2; tentatively, D is TRBD1 (6 bases). Trimming took 5 bases from V and 10 from J, leaving 14 bases between them. The CDR3 contains 12 residues. Per germline, CDR1 SGHTA and CDR2 FQGNSA. CDR3: CASSPTGWAYTF. CDR3 bases: TGTGCCAGCAGCCCTACAGGGTGGGCCTACACCTTC.

The V call is TRBV27, the J call TRBJ1-2; tentative D call: TRBD1 (6 bases). The V end was cut by 6 bases, the J end by 1 base, with 18 bases between. The CDR3 totals 16 residues. Per germline, CDR1 MNHEY and CDR2 SMNVEV (reference sequence). The CDR3 DNA reads as TGTGCCAGCAGGGGGAACAGGGTTGCCCTTAACTATGGCTACACCTTC. Translating it yields CASRGNRVALNYGYTF.

This chain joins TRBV5-1 and TRBJ1-1, with 7 positions matching TRBD1. Germline V gives CDR1 SGHRS, CDR2 YFSETQ. V dropped 3 bases and J dropped 5; count of bases not matched to a gene: 19. CDR3 length equals 18 residues. The CDR3: CASSSGSGGNFVGTEAFF. DNA of the CDR3: TGCGCCAGCAGCTCTGGATCAGGGGGTAATTTCGTTGGTACTGAAGCTTTCTTT.

The V gene is TRBV7-6, the J gene TRBJ2-7, with D possibly being TRBD2 (6 bases). V lost 5 bases and J 2 bases, leaving 13 bases between the germline ends. The CDR3 sequence is 14 residues long. The germline V gene has CDR1 SGHVS and CDR2 FNYEAQ. The CDR3 spells CASSRGWGAYEQYF. In nucleotides, the CDR3 is TGTGCCAGCAGCCGCGGGTGGGGGGCCTACGAGCAGTACTTC.

The J gene is TRBJ2-2, the V gene TRBV7-6, with a tentative D call TRBD2 (7 bases). V was shortened by 0 bases and J by 2 bases, with 10 bases between the two germline ends. Germline V gives CDR1 SGHVS, CDR2 FNYEAQ. The CDR3 consists of 16 residues. CDR3 coding DNA: TGTGCCAGCAGCTTAGCGGGGGGGCCCAACACCGGGGAGCTGTTTTTT. Protein: CASSLAGGPNTGELFF.

The CDR3 DNA reads as TGTGCCAGCAGACGGGACAGGGTGAGCACAGATACGCAGTATTTT. Residues: CASRRDRVSTDTQYF. V and J are TRBV6-6 and TRBJ2-3; 9 bases fit TRBD1. After removal of 6 bases from V and 0 bases from J, the junction contained 4 bases not matched to a gene. Per germline, CDR1 MNHNY and CDR2 SVGAGI (reference sequence). There are 15 residues in the CDR3.

The rearrangement links TRBV7-9 to TRBJ2-1, with TRBD1 matching over 7 bases. The CDR3 totals 14 residues. Germline CDR1 SEHNR, CDR2 FQNEAQ (reference sequence). V shed 5 bases and J 12 bases; nucleotides not matched to a gene: 13. CDR3 amino acids: CASSIDDRAWGQFF. For the CDR3, the DNA is TGTGCCAGCAGCATAGACGACAGGGCATGGGGGCAGTTCTTC.